The T cell receptor (beta chain) described here comes from a study of cytomegalovirus exposure and HLA in healthy donors. Study background: Earlier findings included approximately 120 million unique TCR beta sequences obtained from approximately 170 million T cells.

Primers for the PCR totalled 60 Vbeta and 13 Jbeta. Clones were sequenced by immunoSEQ multiplex PCR, and TCRdb holds only the in-frame ones, with some missing. This sample has about 130,000 clones, with roughly 77% found just once. General study findings and limits: Reportedly, diagnosis of cytomegalovirus status by the classifier showed high specificity and sensitivity. Most subjects had HLA-A and HLA-B alleles reportedly predicted accurately by TCR beta sequences. The records held CMV serostatus as the only immune exposure information.

This clone was seen more than once but under ten times. Its antigen is still unknown. Trimming cost V 2 bases and J 3 bases, with 9 bases left between them. The CDR3 extends over 13 amino acids. The germline V gene has CDR1 SQVTM and CDR2 ANQGSEA. This TCR was sampled from a woman aged 25 to 39 in good health and CMV-seronegative. V and J are TRBV29-1 and TRBJ2-3, with D unresolved. What was sequenced was PBMCs. The CDR3 loop reads CSVEWQSTDTQYF. The CDR3 region has the DNA TGCAGCGTTGAATGGCAGTCGACAGATACGCAGTATTTT.